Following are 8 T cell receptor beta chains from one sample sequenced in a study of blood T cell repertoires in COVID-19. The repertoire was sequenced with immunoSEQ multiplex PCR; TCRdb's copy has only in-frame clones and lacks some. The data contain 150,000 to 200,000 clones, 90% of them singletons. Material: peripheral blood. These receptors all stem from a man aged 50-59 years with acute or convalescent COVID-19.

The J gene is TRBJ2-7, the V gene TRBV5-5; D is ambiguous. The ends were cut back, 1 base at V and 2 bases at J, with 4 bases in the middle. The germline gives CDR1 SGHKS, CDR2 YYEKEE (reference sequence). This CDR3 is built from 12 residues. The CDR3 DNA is TGTGCCAGCAGCTTGTATACCTACGAGCAGTACTTC. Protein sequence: CASSLYTYEQYF.

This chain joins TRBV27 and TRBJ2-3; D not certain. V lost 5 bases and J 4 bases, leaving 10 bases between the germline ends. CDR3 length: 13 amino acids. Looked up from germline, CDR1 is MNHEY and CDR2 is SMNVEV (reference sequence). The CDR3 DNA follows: TGTGCCAGCAGTCGGTTCCAGGCAGATACGCAGTATTTT. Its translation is CASSRFQADTQYF.

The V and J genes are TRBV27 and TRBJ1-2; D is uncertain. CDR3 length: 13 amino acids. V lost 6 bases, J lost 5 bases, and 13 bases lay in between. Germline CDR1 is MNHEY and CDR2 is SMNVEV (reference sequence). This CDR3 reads CASSTSGSYGYTF. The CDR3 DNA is TGTGCCAGCAGCACCTCAGGTTCATATGGCTACACCTTC.

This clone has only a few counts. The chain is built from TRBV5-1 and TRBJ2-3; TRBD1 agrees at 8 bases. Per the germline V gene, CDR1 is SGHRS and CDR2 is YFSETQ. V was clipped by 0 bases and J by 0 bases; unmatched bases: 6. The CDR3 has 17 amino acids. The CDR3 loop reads CASSLGQGRTSTDTQYF. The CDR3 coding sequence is TGCGCCAGCAGCTTGGGACAGGGGAGAACTAGCACAGATACGCAGTATTTT.

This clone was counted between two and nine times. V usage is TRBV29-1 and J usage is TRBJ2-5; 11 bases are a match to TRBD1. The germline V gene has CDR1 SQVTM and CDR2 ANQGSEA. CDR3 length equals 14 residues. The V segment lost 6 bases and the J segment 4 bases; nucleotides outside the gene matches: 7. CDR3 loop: CSVPRGTGGETQYF. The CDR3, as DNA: TGCAGCGTGCCCAGAGGGACAGGGGGAGAGACCCAGTACTTC. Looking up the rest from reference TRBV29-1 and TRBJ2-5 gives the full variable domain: SAVISQKPSRDICQRGTSLTIQCQVDSQVTMMFWYRQQPGQSLTLIATANQGSEATYESGFVIDKFPISRPNLTFSTLTVSNMSPEDSSIYLCSVPRGTGGETQYFGPGTRLLVL.

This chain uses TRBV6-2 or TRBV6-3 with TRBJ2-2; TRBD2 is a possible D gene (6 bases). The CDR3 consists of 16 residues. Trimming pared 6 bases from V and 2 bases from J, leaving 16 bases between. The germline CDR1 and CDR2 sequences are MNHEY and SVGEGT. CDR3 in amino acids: CASSRGAGSNTGELFF. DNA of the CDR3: TGTGCCAGCAGCCGAGGGGCGGGGTCTAACACCGGGGAGCTGTTTTTT.

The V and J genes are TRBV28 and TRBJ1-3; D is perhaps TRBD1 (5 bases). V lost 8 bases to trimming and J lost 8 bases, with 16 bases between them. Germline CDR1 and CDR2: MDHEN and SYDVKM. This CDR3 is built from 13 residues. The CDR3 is CASLSGVGDTIYF. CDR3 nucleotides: TGTGCCAGCCTCTCGGGGGTTGGGGACACCATATATTTT.

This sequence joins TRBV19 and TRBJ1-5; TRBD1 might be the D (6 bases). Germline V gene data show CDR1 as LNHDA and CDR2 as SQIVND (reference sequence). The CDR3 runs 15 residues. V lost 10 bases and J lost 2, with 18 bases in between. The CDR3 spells CATDNRDNRNQPQHF. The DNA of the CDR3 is TGTGCCACCGACAACCGGGACAACCGCAATCAGCCCCAGCATTTT. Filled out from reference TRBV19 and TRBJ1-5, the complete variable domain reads DGGITQSPKYLFRKEGQNVTLSCEQNLNHDAMYWYRQDPGQGLRLIYYSQIVNDFQKGDIAEGYSVSREKKESFPLTVTSAQKNPTAFYLCATDNRDNRNQPQHFGDGTRLSIL.